The rows below give T cell receptor beta chains drawn from one sample of a study of regulatory T cells in long-lasting Graves disease. MiXCR, applied by TCRdb to the multiplex PCR reads, yields one record per CDR3 protein. The sample consists of 500,000 or so distinct CDR3 sequences, about 16% of them appearing once. Another study also made use of these data, one on T cells in Graves' hyperthyroidism and ophthalmopathy.

Sequences were derived from peripheral blood mononuclear cells (PBMCs), sampled at new diagnosis, from a patient treated with antithyroid drugs. Source of these receptors: a man in his forties or fifties with Graves disease. CDR3s include the opening cysteine and the closing phenylalanine or tryptophan. Fields, in order: D gene, clone size, V gene, J gene, CDR3 DNA, CDR3 protein. D genes are given only for firm matches. Rows give clone size only sometimes, using once, few, many, or a class for an expanded clone.

D gene: .
clone size: many
V gene: TRBV12-5
J gene: TRBJ2-1
CDR3 DNA: TGTGCTAGTGGTTTAGGGGTAAACAATGAGCAGTTCTTC
CDR3 protein: CASGLGVNNEQFF

D gene: TRBD1
clone size: many
V gene: TRBV2
J gene: TRBJ2-3
CDR3 DNA: TGTGCCAGCAGATTACAGGGGAGCACAGATACGCAGTATTTT
CDR3 protein: CASRLQGSTDTQYF

D gene: TRBD1
clone size: many
V gene: TRBV7-8
J gene: TRBJ1-5
CDR3 DNA: TGTGCCAGCAGCTTAGGACAGGGGGCGCATCAGCCCCAGCATTTT
CDR3 protein: CASSLGQGAHQPQHF

D gene: .
clone size: few
V gene: TRBV6-1
J gene: TRBJ2-1
CDR3 DNA: TGTGCCAGCAGTGCCGTGGGGAGCCCGTACAATGAGCAGTTCTTC
CDR3 protein: CASSAVGSPYNEQFF

D gene: TRBD1
clone size: few
V gene: TRBV29-1
J gene: TRBJ1-2
CDR3 DNA: TGCAGCGCCCAGGGGACAGGGAAGAACTATGGCTACACCTTC
CDR3 protein: CSAQGTGKNYGYTF

D gene: TRBD1
clone size: many
V gene: TRBV28
J gene: TRBJ2-3
CDR3 DNA: TGTGCCAGCAGTTTGTACGCAGGAGGACAGGGGGCAGATACGCAGTATTTT
CDR3 protein: CASSLYAGGQGADTQYF

D gene: .
clone size: few
V gene: TRBV24-1
J gene: TRBJ1-1
CDR3 DNA: TGTGCCACCAGTGATGGGCTCATGAACACTGAAGCTTTCTTT
CDR3 protein: CATSDGLMNTEAFF

D gene: TRBD2
clone size: .
V gene: TRBV6-2/TRBV6-3
J gene: TRBJ2-7
CDR3 DNA: TGTGCCAGCAGTTACCTGTCTAGCGGGAGACTCTCCTACGAGCAGTACTTC
CDR3 protein: CASSYLSSGRLSYEQYF

D gene: TRBD1
clone size: .
V gene: TRBV28
J gene: TRBJ2-4
CDR3 DNA: TGTGCCAGCAGTTTAGCCGGACAGGGCAACATTCAGTACTTC
CDR3 protein: CASSLAGQGNIQYF

D gene: .
clone size: .
V gene: TRBV19
J gene: TRBJ2-1
CDR3 DNA: TGTGCCAGTAGTGCAGGGGGGACTGAGCAGTTCTTC
CDR3 protein: CASSAGGTEQFF

D gene: .
clone size: few
V gene: TRBV7-3
J gene: TRBJ2-2
CDR3 DNA: TGTGCCAGCAGCTTAACACGGTCTCCGGGCACCGGGGAGCTGTTTTTT
CDR3 protein: CASSLTRSPGTGELFF

D gene: .
clone size: few
V gene: TRBV18
J gene: TRBJ2-1
CDR3 DNA: TGTGCCAGCTCACCACGGACGGCCTTTACCTACAATGAGCAGTTCTTC
CDR3 protein: CASSPRTAFTYNEQFF

D gene: TRBD1
clone size: many
V gene: TRBV28
J gene: TRBJ1-2
CDR3 DNA: TGTGCCAGCAGTTTAGGGACAGGGGGCTGGTATGGCTACACCTTC
CDR3 protein: CASSLGTGGWYGYTF

D gene: TRBD1
clone size: many
V gene: TRBV6-1
J gene: TRBJ1-1
CDR3 DNA: TGTGCCAGCAGTGAATGGACAGGGAAGGCTCGCACTGAAGCTTTCTTT
CDR3 protein: CASSEWTGKARTEAFF

D gene: TRBD1
clone size: .
V gene: TRBV24-1
J gene: TRBJ2-1
CDR3 DNA: TGTGCCACCAGTGATCCGAACCCGGGACAGGGCTACAATGAGCAGTTCTTC
CDR3 protein: CATSDPNPGQGYNEQFF

D gene: .
clone size: .
V gene: TRBV16
J gene: TRBJ2-5
CDR3 DNA: TGTGCCAGCAGCCAATTTAGTCCAGAGACCCAGTACTTC
CDR3 protein: CASSQFSPETQYF

D gene: .
clone size: many
V gene: TRBV30
J gene: TRBJ2-1
CDR3 DNA: TGTGCCTGGAGTGTTCTCGCTCTGGGGGCCGATGAGCAGTTCTTC
CDR3 protein: CAWSVLALGADEQFF

D gene: .
clone size: .
V gene: TRBV3-1
J gene: TRBJ2-2
CDR3 DNA: TGTGCCAGCACCCGCGGCGGGGACGGGCGGGAGCTGTTTTTT
CDR3 protein: CASTRGGDGRELFF

D gene: .
clone size: .
V gene: TRBV20-1
J gene: TRBJ2-3
CDR3 DNA: TGCAGTGCTGAAGACAGGCGCACAGATACGCAGTATTTT
CDR3 protein: CSAEDRRTDTQYF

D gene: TRBD2
clone size: many
V gene: TRBV3-1
J gene: TRBJ2-5
CDR3 DNA: TGTGCCAGCAGCCACAGACTACTAGCGGGGAGCGAGACCCAGTACTTC
CDR3 protein: CASSHRLLAGSETQYF

D gene: TRBD2
clone size: .
V gene: TRBV9
J gene: TRBJ2-1
CDR3 DNA: TGTGCCAGCAGCACGGGACTAGCGGGAGGCCGGCGGAAAAATGAGCAGTTCTTC
CDR3 protein: CASSTGLAGGRRKNEQFF

D gene: TRBD2
clone size: few
V gene: TRBV6-2/TRBV6-3
J gene: TRBJ2-1
CDR3 DNA: TGTGCCAGCAGTTACTCGGGACTAGCGGGAAGCTCCTACAATGAGCAGTTCTTC
CDR3 protein: CASSYSGLAGSSYNEQFF

D gene: TRBD2
clone size: many
V gene: TRBV28
J gene: TRBJ2-1
CDR3 DNA: TGTGCCAGCAGTTTCTTGACGGGAGGGCTCAATGAGCAGTTCTTC
CDR3 protein: CASSFLTGGLNEQFF

D gene: TRBD2
clone size: many
V gene: TRBV5-1
J gene: TRBJ2-3
CDR3 DNA: TGCGCCAGCAGCTCGCCACTAGCGGGGGACACAGATACGCAGTATTTT
CDR3 protein: CASSSPLAGDTDTQYF

D gene: .
clone size: few
V gene: TRBV14
J gene: TRBJ1-2
CDR3 DNA: TGTGCCAGCAGCCAAGAGGTTAAGAACTATGGCTACACCTTC
CDR3 protein: CASSQEVKNYGYTF

D gene: TRBD1
clone size: .
V gene: TRBV6-1
J gene: TRBJ2-2
CDR3 DNA: TGTGCCAGCAGTAGAATACGGACAGGGTTAACCGGGGAGCTGTTTTTT
CDR3 protein: CASSRIRTGLTGELFF

D gene: .
clone size: .
V gene: TRBV7-9
J gene: TRBJ2-7
CDR3 DNA: TGTGCCAGCAGCTTAGCGGACAGTAACAAGTACTTC
CDR3 protein: CASSLADSNKYF

D gene: TRBD2
clone size: many
V gene: TRBV7-6
J gene: TRBJ2-3
CDR3 DNA: TGTGCCAGCAGCTCACTAGCGGGAGGGAGCACAGATACGCAGTATTTT
CDR3 protein: CASSSLAGGSTDTQYF

D gene: TRBD1
clone size: many
V gene: TRBV11-2
J gene: TRBJ2-3
CDR3 DNA: TGTGCCAGCAGCTTAGACCGGACAGGATCCCCAGATACGCAGTATTTT
CDR3 protein: CASSLDRTGSPDTQYF

D gene: .
clone size: many
V gene: TRBV2
J gene: TRBJ2-1
CDR3 DNA: TGTGCCAGCAGTTCCCTCCTTAGCTCCTACAATGAGCAGTTCTTC
CDR3 protein: CASSSLLSSYNEQFF

D gene: .
clone size: many
V gene: TRBV3-1
J gene: TRBJ1-1
CDR3 DNA: TGTGCCAGCAGCCCCCTCAGGGTCGGTGAAGCTTTCTTT
CDR3 protein: CASSPLRVGEAFF

D gene: TRBD2
clone size: many
V gene: TRBV2
J gene: TRBJ2-7
CDR3 DNA: TGTGCCAGCAGGGCAGCTAGCGGGAGTCCCTACGAGCAGTACTTC
CDR3 protein: CASRAASGSPYEQYF

D gene: TRBD1
clone size: many
V gene: TRBV20-1
J gene: TRBJ2-5
CDR3 DNA: TGCAGTGCTTCGACAGGGATCGGTGAGACCCAGTACTTC
CDR3 protein: CSASTGIGETQYF

D gene: TRBD1
clone size: .
V gene: TRBV29-1
J gene: TRBJ2-7
CDR3 DNA: TGCAGCGTTGAAGAGGTTGGACAGGGGGCCTACGAGCAGTACTTC
CDR3 protein: CSVEEVGQGAYEQYF

D gene: .
clone size: .
V gene: TRBV7-8
J gene: TRBJ1-5
CDR3 DNA: TGTGCCAGCTCGCGGTTGATCGGACAAGGGGACTTTCAGCCCCAGCATTTT
CDR3 protein: CASSRLIGQGDFQPQHF

D gene: .
clone size: once
V gene: TRBV24-1
J gene: TRBJ1-2
CDR3 DNA: TGTGCCAGCTCGGAAGGGGGGCGGATATCTCCTCTCGTTGGCTACACCTTC
CDR3 protein: CASSEGGRISPLVGYTF

D gene: .
clone size: many
V gene: TRBV30
J gene: TRBJ2-3
CDR3 DNA: TGTGCCTGGAATACGCAGTATTTT
CDR3 protein: CAWNTQYF

D gene: .
clone size: .
V gene: TRBV6-1
J gene: TRBJ1-2
CDR3 DNA: TGTGCCAGCAGCCCCTATCCTGGGGTCGGGAACGGCTACACCTTC
CDR3 protein: CASSPYPGVGNGYTF

D gene: TRBD2
clone size: many
V gene: TRBV10-2
J gene: TRBJ2-1
CDR3 DNA: TGCGCCAGCAGTGTCCGCGGACTAGATGCTGAGCAGTTCTTC
CDR3 protein: CASSVRGLDAEQFF

D gene: TRBD2
clone size: many
V gene: TRBV27
J gene: TRBJ2-1
CDR3 DNA: TGTGCCAGCAGTCCCGCTAGCGGGAGGGCCTATGAGCAGTTCTTC
CDR3 protein: CASSPASGRAYEQFF

D gene: TRBD1
clone size: many
V gene: TRBV12-3/TRBV12-4
J gene: TRBJ2-3
CDR3 DNA: TGTGCCAGCAGTCCCACCCCGGACAGGGCCCAACCGCGCACTGTGGCGGGGAACACAGATACGCAGTATTTT
CDR3 protein: CASSPTPDRAQPRTVAGNTDTQYF

D gene: TRBD1
clone size: .
V gene: TRBV20-1
J gene: TRBJ2-3
CDR3 DNA: TGCAGTGCTTCCCAGGGGGCGGCAACAGATACGCAGTATTTT
CDR3 protein: CSASQGAATDTQYF

D gene: TRBD2
clone size: few
V gene: TRBV12-3/TRBV12-4
J gene: TRBJ2-1
CDR3 DNA: TGTGCCAGCAGTTTTGTGACTAGCGGGGGTGAGCAGTTCTTC
CDR3 protein: CASSFVTSGGEQFF

D gene: .
clone size: .
V gene: TRBV2
J gene: TRBJ1-2
CDR3 DNA: TGTGCCAGCAGTGATCCGGCAGGAAACTATGGCTACACCTTC
CDR3 protein: CASSDPAGNYGYTF

D gene: .
clone size: .
V gene: TRBV2
J gene: TRBJ1-4
CDR3 DNA: TGTGCCATCAGTGGACAAGCAACTAATGAAAAACTGTTTTTT
CDR3 protein: CAISGQATNEKLFF

D gene: .
clone size: many
V gene: TRBV28
J gene: TRBJ2-1
CDR3 DNA: TGTGCCAGCAGTTCGTCCTTCAGGGGTGCCGCCTACAATGAGCAGTTCTTC
CDR3 protein: CASSSSFRGAAYNEQFF

D gene: .
clone size: .
V gene: TRBV5-1
J gene: TRBJ1-2
CDR3 DNA: TGCGCCAGCAGCCTGGAGACCAACTATGGCTACACCTTC
CDR3 protein: CASSLETNYGYTF

D gene: .
clone size: .
V gene: TRBV28
J gene: TRBJ1-5
CDR3 DNA: TGTGCCAGCAGTGGTACACAGGGATATTGGCAGCCCCAGCATTTT
CDR3 protein: CASSGTQGYWQPQHF

D gene: .
clone size: many
V gene: TRBV15
J gene: TRBJ2-5
CDR3 DNA: TGTGCCACCAGCAGAGATCTACAGGGTTCAGAGACCCAGTACTTC
CDR3 protein: CATSRDLQGSETQYF

D gene: .
clone size: many
V gene: TRBV28
J gene: TRBJ2-7
CDR3 DNA: TGTGCCAGCAGTTTGGGTGGACAGTCCCTCGAGCAGTACTTC
CDR3 protein: CASSLGGQSLEQYF

D gene: .
clone size: many
V gene: TRBV5-1
J gene: TRBJ2-7
CDR3 DNA: TGCGCCAGCAGCTTAGGGACTGCACCTTCCTACGAGCAGTACTTC
CDR3 protein: CASSLGTAPSYEQYF

D gene: .
clone size: .
V gene: TRBV28
J gene: TRBJ1-4
CDR3 DNA: TGTGCCAGCAGTTCAGACATTGCAACTAATGAAAAACTGTTTTTT
CDR3 protein: CASSSDIATNEKLFF

D gene: TRBD2
clone size: many
V gene: TRBV12-3/TRBV12-4
J gene: TRBJ2-7
CDR3 DNA: TGTGCCAGCAGTCCCAGACTAGCGGGAGAGAGGTCCTACGAGCAGTACTTC
CDR3 protein: CASSPRLAGERSYEQYF

D gene: .
clone size: .
V gene: TRBV29-1
J gene: TRBJ2-3
CDR3 DNA: TGCAGCGTCGCCCCGGGGGCGGATACGCAGTATTTT
CDR3 protein: CSVAPGADTQYF

D gene: .
clone size: .
V gene: TRBV3-1
J gene: TRBJ1-1
CDR3 DNA: TGTGCCAGCAGCCAAGGGTCGGGGAAACGAACTGAAGCTTTCTTT
CDR3 protein: CASSQGSGKRTEAFF

D gene: TRBD2
clone size: .
V gene: TRBV5-5
J gene: TRBJ2-2
CDR3 DNA: TGTGCCAGCAGCTTGGTCGTGATAGCGGGGGCGAACACCGGGGAGCTGTTTTTT
CDR3 protein: CASSLVVIAGANTGELFF

D gene: TRBD1
clone size: .
V gene: TRBV12-5
J gene: TRBJ2-2
CDR3 DNA: TGTGCTAGTGGTTTGGGACAGGGTTCCGGGGAGCTGTTTTTT
CDR3 protein: CASGLGQGSGELFF

D gene: TRBD1
clone size: once
V gene: TRBV5-1
J gene: TRBJ2-7
CDR3 DNA: TGCGCCAGCACCGAACAGGGGCACTCCTACGAGCAGTACTTC
CDR3 protein: CASTEQGHSYEQYF

D gene: .
clone size: few
V gene: TRBV6-9
J gene: TRBJ1-5
CDR3 DNA: TGTGCCAGCAGTTCGACCCCAGGGGAAGTTCAGCCCCAGCATTTT
CDR3 protein: CASSSTPGEVQPQHF

D gene: .
clone size: .
V gene: TRBV27
J gene: TRBJ1-2
CDR3 DNA: TGTGCCAGCAGCCTTGGGGGGGATAATGGCTACACCTTC
CDR3 protein: CASSLGGDNGYTF